Below are 25 T cell receptor beta chains sequenced from a single sample in a study of OX40 agonist ivuxolimab in advanced cancers. Generated by immunoSEQ multiplex PCR, the TCRdb table keeps only in-frame clones and is missing some. Altogether around 63,000 clones are present, approximately 80% being singletons, with the ten largest covering under 7%. Sequences were derived from CD4+ or CD8+ T cells sorted from blood, sampled in a trial of the OX40 agonist ivuxolimab. The receptors here all came from an adult with an advanced solid tumor such as melanoma, head and neck, liver or kidney cancer.

This clone was found once. V and J are TRBV5-1 and TRBJ2-7; D is possibly TRBD1 or TRBD2 (6 bases each). The V gene lost 3 bases and the J gene lost 5 bases, with 15 bases spanning the gap. The CDR3 runs to 14 residues. Germline V gives CDR1 SGHRS, CDR2 YFSETQ. This CDR3 reads CASSSGAGPNEQYF. DNA of the CDR3: TGCGCCAGCAGCTCGGGGGCAGGGCCTAACGAGCAGTACTTC.

This clone was counted only a few times. The chain carries TRBV5-3 and TRBJ1-5, with 7 bases aligning to TRBD1. TRBV5-3 is sorted into the ORF group, with uncertain function. J gave up 6 bases and V 5 bases, and 11 bases lay outside the gene matches. The CDR3 spans 15 residues. CDR3 protein: CARSMTGKWVQPQHF. CDR3 DNA: TGTGCCAGAAGTATGACAGGGAAATGGGTTCAGCCCCAGCATTTT.

This rearrangement joins TRBV7-9 to TRBJ2-7, with a possible D match to TRBD2 (6 bases). The germline V and J ends were trimmed by 0 bases and 3 bases, with 24 bases remaining between them. This CDR3 region has 19 residues. CDR1 is SEHNR, CDR2 FQNEAQ, per germline (reference sequence). CDR3 in DNA: TGTGCCAGCAGCTTAGCGGGGTTTTTTAGCGGAGCTTTCCTCTACGAGCAGTACTTC. This translates into CASSLAGFFSGAFLYEQYF. Together with reference TRBV7-9 and TRBJ2-7, the CDR3 gives the full variable domain: DTGVSQNPRHKITKRGQNVTFRCDPISEHNRLYWYRQTLGQGPEFLTYFQNEAQLEKSRLLSDRFSAERPKGSFSTLEIQRTEQGDSAMYLCASSLAGFFSGAFLYEQYFGPGTRLTVT.

The CDR3 DNA follows: TGTGCCATCAGTGAATATGGACAGGGGGCACCGGTAGCAGGCACCGGGGAGCTGTTTTTT. Amino acids: CAISEYGQGAPVAGTGELFF. The chain employs TRBV10-3 and TRBJ2-2; 11 positions match TRBD1. The CDR3 is made up of 20 amino acids. Trimming at V came to 3 bases and at J to 4 bases, leaving 16 bases not matched to a gene. Germline CDR1 reads ENHRY; CDR2 reads SYGVKD.

The CDR3 is CASSPTHGRPSGNTIYF. CDR3 in DNA: TGTGCCAGCAGCCCAACACACGGGAGGCCCTCTGGAAACACCATATATTTT. The chain uses TRBV11-1 and TRBJ1-3; no firm D call. From germline, CDR1 is SGHAT and CDR2 FQDESV (reference sequence). CDR3 length: 17 amino acids. V gave up 5 bases and J gave up 0 bases, with 17 bases separating them.

This rearrangement joins TRBV5-1 to TRBJ2-7, with D possibly being TRBD2 (5 bases). CDR3 length: 15 amino acids. Deletions cut 6 bases from V and 2 bases from J, with 18 bases between. Germline V gives CDR1 SGHRS, CDR2 YFSETQ. CDR3 coding DNA: TGCGCCAGCACCTTACACCTTAGCGAACCCTACGAGCAGTACGTC. It codes for CASTLHLSEPYEQYV.

DNA for the CDR3: TGCGCCAGCAGCCAAGAAGCGGTGACTAGCGGGAGCTACACCGGGGAGCTGTTTTTT. Its translation is CASSQEAVTSGSYTGELFF. This sequence joins TRBV4-1 and TRBJ2-2; TRBD2 matches at 12 bases. The germline V gene has CDR1 MGHRA and CDR2 YSYEKL. The CDR3 is 19 amino acids. V shed 0 bases and J 3 bases; nucleotides not matched to a gene: 8.

The DNA of the CDR3 is TGTGCCAGCAGCTTTACGGGAGACGGTAGCAATCAGCCCCAGCATTTT. This sequence encodes CASSFTGDGSNQPQHF. The V call is TRBV7-8, the J call TRBJ1-5; no definite D call. CDR1 is SGHVS and CDR2 is FQNEAQ in the germline V gene. V was trimmed by 3 bases and J by 0 bases, leaving 12 bases between them. The length of the CDR3 is 16 residues.

This clone occurred a few times. The chain couples TRBV6-5 to TRBJ1-1; weak D call: TRBD1 (5 bases). The germline CDR1 and CDR2 sequences are MNHEY and SVGAGI. Trimming pared 6 bases from V and 6 bases from J, leaving 17 bases between. The CDR3 spans 14 residues. The CDR3 bases are TGTGCCAGCAGCCGCAGGGATGTTGGGTCTGAAGCTTTCTTT. Translated: CASSRRDVGSEAFF.

This clone was counted once. The CDR3 reads CASSFKINEQFF. CDR3 nucleotides: TGTGCCAGCAGCTTCAAAATAAACGAGCAGTTCTTC. The chain couples TRBV7-3 to TRBJ2-1; D unresolved. This CDR3 spans 12 amino acids. Germline values: CDR1 SGHTA, CDR2 FQGTGA. The ends were cut back, 3 bases at V and 10 bases at J, with 10 bases in the middle.

The chain recombines TRBV18 with TRBJ2-7; tentative D call: TRBD1 (6 bases). Germline V lookup: CDR1 KGHSH, CDR2 LQKENI. The V end was cut by 4 bases, the J end by 0 bases, with 16 bases between. The CDR3 sequence is 16 residues long. The CDR3 loop is CASSHNRAASSYEQYV. The CDR3 DNA is TGTGCCAGCTCACATAACAGGGCGGCGAGCTCCTACGAGCAGTACGTC.

This clone was seen a few times. This rearrangement joins TRBV4-3 to TRBJ2-1; D remains unclear. Per the germline V gene, CDR1 is LGHNA and CDR2 is YSLEER. The CDR3 length is 16 residues. The V and J ends lost 0 bases and 3 bases respectively, with 12 bases between them. The CDR3 DNA reads as TGCGCCAGCAGCCAAGATGGGCAGGCCGTCTACAATGAGCAGTTCTTC. Amino acids: CASSQDGQAVYNEQFF.

The CDR3 DNA reads TGTGCCAGTAGTACTAGAACTAGCACAGATACGCAGTATTTT. Residues: CASSTRTSTDTQYF. V usage is TRBV19 and J usage is TRBJ2-3; D is undetermined. CDR1 and CDR2 from the germline V gene are LNHDA and SQIVND (reference sequence). This CDR3 has 14 residues. Trimming cost V 4 bases and J 0 bases, with 8 bases left between them.

The rearrangement links TRBV12-5 to TRBJ2-2; D not certain. This CDR3 contains 12 residues. Per the germline V gene, CDR1 is LGHNT and CDR2 is FRNRAP. The V gene lost 6 bases and the J gene lost 6 bases, with 8 bases spanning the gap. CDR3 loop: CASGPGAGELFF. The CDR3 region has the DNA TGTGCTAGTGGCCCGGGTGCCGGGGAGCTGTTTTTT.

The V gene is TRBV7-9, the J gene TRBJ1-2; tentative D call: TRBD1 (6 bases). The CDR3 is 13 residues long. Germline assignment: CDR1 SEHNR and CDR2 FQNEAQ (reference sequence). V dropped 1 base and J dropped 7 bases, with 10 bases sitting between them. In DNA, the CDR3 is TGTGCCAGCAGCTTAGACAGGGCCCGTGGCTACACCTTC. Protein sequence: CASSLDRARGYTF.

This clone was recorded a few times. V is TRBV9 and J is TRBJ2-6; D not certain. Trimming removed 3 bases from V and 1 base from J, with 5 bases in between. The CDR3 spans 14 residues. Per the germline V gene, CDR1 is SGDLS and CDR2 is YYNGEE. The CDR3 protein is CASSAISGANVLTF. For the CDR3, the DNA is TGTGCCAGCAGCGCGATTTCTGGGGCCAACGTCCTGACTTTC.

The chain uses TRBV5-6 and TRBJ1-2, with D possibly matching TRBD1 (5 bases). The CDR3 extends over 14 amino acids. Trimming took 4 bases from V and 7 from J, leaving 17 bases between them. CDR1 is SGHDT, CDR2 YYEEEE, per germline. The CDR3 here is CASSVSDNGLGYTF. For the CDR3, the DNA is TGTGCCAGCAGCGTCTCGGACAACGGACTTGGCTACACCTTC.

The chain joins TRBV5-8 to TRBJ1-2, with a tentative D call TRBD1 (5 bases). The V and J ends lost 0 bases and 4 bases respectively, with 10 bases between them. Germline lookup yields CDR1 SGHTS and CDR2 YDEGEE. The CDR3 length is 14 residues. The CDR3 spells CASSLAPGVYGYTF. As DNA, the CDR3 is TGTGCCAGCAGCTTGGCCCCGGGGGTCTATGGCTACACCTTC. The full variable domain, in which reference TRBV5-8 and TRBJ1-2 provide the parts outside the CDR3, is EAGVTQSPTHLIKTRGQQATLRCSPISGHTSVYWYQQALGLGLQFLLWYDEGEERNRGNFPPRFSGRQFPNYSSELNVNALELEDSALYLCASSLAPGVYGYTFGSGTRLTVV.

The CDR3 protein is CSVDRRQGVAGELFF. For the CDR3, the DNA is TGCAGCGTTGATAGGCGACAGGGGGTCGCCGGGGAGCTGTTTTTT. This chain joins TRBV29-1 and TRBJ2-2; 9 bases are a match to TRBD1. This CDR3 region has 15 residues. Losses at the gene ends were 3 bases for V and 6 bases for J; bases not matched to a gene: 8. Germline V gene sequence: CDR1 SQVTM, CDR2 ANQGSEA.

The chain has TRBV27 and TRBJ1-5; a possible D gene is TRBD1 (5 bases). Per germline, CDR1 MNHEY and CDR2 SMNVEV (reference sequence). This CDR3 spans 17 amino acids. Trimming removed 0 bases from V and 9 bases from J, with 21 bases in between. Written as DNA, the CDR3 is TGTGCCAGCAGTTTATCGCGCGTGGGGACCTCCTTTTCGCCCCAGCATTTT. Translated, it gives CASSLSRVGTSFSPQHF.

In its sample, this clone was seen once. The chain joins TRBV18 to TRBJ2-7; perhaps TRBD1 as D (6 bases). The CDR3 has 11 residues. From germline, CDR1 is KGHSH and CDR2 LQKENI. With 2 bases removed from V and 7 bases from J, the gap between germline ends came to 6 bases. The CDR3 loop is CASSPGTEQYF. The DNA for the CDR3 is TGTGCCAGCTCACCAGGGACAGAGCAGTACTTC.

The rearrangement uses TRBV19 and TRBJ1-1; possible D gene TRBD1, 5 bases. Germline V gene sequence: CDR1 LNHDA, CDR2 SQIVND (reference sequence). The CDR3 is 15 residues long. V was clipped by 3 bases and J by 2 bases, with 13 bases between them. CDR3 sequence reads: CASSIQGVGNTEAFF. For the CDR3, the DNA is TGTGCCAGTAGTATCCAGGGAGTGGGAAACACTGAAGCTTTCTTT.

V usage is TRBV2 and J usage is TRBJ1-1; 11 bases fit TRBD1. Per germline, CDR1 SNHLY and CDR2 FYNNEI. V lost 5 bases to trimming and J lost 10 bases; unmatched junction nucleotides: 12. The CDR3 loop spans 15 amino acids. The CDR3 here is CASSYSGTGGRGAFF. Here the CDR3 DNA reads TGTGCCAGCAGTTACTCCGGGACAGGGGGTAGAGGAGCTTTCTTT.

This clone was detected once. The chain recombines TRBV28 with TRBJ1-5, with D hard to call. V was clipped by 5 bases and J by 8 bases, with 22 bases between them. Germline lookup yields CDR1 MDHEN and CDR2 SYDVKM. The CDR3 is 16 amino acids. The CDR3 sequence: CASSLRERTSYKPQHF. The CDR3 region has the DNA TGTGCCAGCAGTCTCCGGGAGAGGACGTCGTACAAGCCCCAGCATTTT.

This sequence joins TRBV6-6 and TRBJ2-6; 7 bases map to TRBD2. CDR1 is MNHNY and CDR2 is SVGAGI in the germline V gene (reference sequence). After removal of 0 bases from V and 4 bases from J, the junction contained 3 bases not matched to a gene. The CDR3 extends over 16 amino acids. The CDR3, as DNA: TGTGCCAGCAGTTACTCGGGAGGGGCCGGGGCCAACGTCCTGACTTTC. Residues: CASSYSGGAGANVLTF.